This T cell receptor (beta chain) was found in a study of blood T cell repertoires in COVID-19. About the research overall: The United States, Italy and Spain were the sources of the acute and convalescent COVID-19 samples.

The CDR3 covers 16 residues. Trimming pared 6 bases from V and 1 base from J, leaving 16 bases between. Germline V gene lookup returns CDR1 LGHNT and CDR2 FRNRAP. The method was immunoSEQ multiplex PCR; TCRdb's version includes in-frame clones alone and lacks a portion of them. The data contain 200,000 to 250,000 clones, 86% of them seen just once; the ten biggest clones take up about a tenth. The table lists this clone with a few counts. Enrollment of patients from Seattle took place during active infection, with longitudinal follow-up. The receptor was derived from a woman between 50 and 59 years old with COVID-19, enrolled during active disease. The rearrangement links TRBV12-5 to TRBJ1-5; D gene ambiguous. Sequencing was performed on peripheral blood. DNA of the CDR3: TGTGCTAGTGGCCCACGAGGGAGGGAGAGCAATCAGCCCCAGCATTTT. This encodes CASGPRGRESNQPQHF.